These T cell receptor beta chains were read from a single sample in a study of early T cells in non-severe SARS-CoV-2 infection. TCRdb re-called the 5' RACE reads through MiXCR, storing one row per CDR3 protein. The sample includes about 97,000 distinct CDR3 sequences, more than 9.5% of them seen just once. This sample comprised whole blood, obtained at baseline. All receptors derive from an adult who was a healthcare worker with PCR-confirmed SARS-CoV-2 infection or an uninfected control (not recorded which). Both conserved end residues are part of each CDR3. A D gene is named only where the DNA matches it firmly. Clone size is given for some rows only: seen once, a few or many times, or a class if the clone is expanded.

clone_size,j_call,v_call,d_call,cdr3_aa,cdr3_nt
few,TRBJ2-4,TRBV20-1,.,CSARGDTVAKNIQYF,TGCAGTGCTAGGGGGGACACGGTAGCCAAAAACATTCAGTACTTC
once,TRBJ2-7,TRBV3-1,.,CASSGPRGYEQYF,TGTGCCAGCAGCGGGCCAAGAGGCTACGAGCAGTACTTC
.,TRBJ2-7,TRBV7-9,.,CASSLQDSYEQYF,TGTGCCAGCAGCTTACAAGACAGTTACGAGCAGTACTTC
many,TRBJ2-3,TRBV10-3,.,CAISESGTDTQYF,TGTGCCATCAGTGAGTCGGGCACAGATACGCAGTATTTT
.,TRBJ1-3,TRBV5-1,.,CASSLSAGAGNTIYF,TGCGCCAGCAGCTTGTCCGCGGGGGCTGGAAACACCATATATTTT
few,TRBJ1-1,TRBV28,.,CASRIGQMNTEAFF,TGTGCCAGCAGGATTGGACAGATGAACACTGAAGCTTTCTTT
few,TRBJ1-1,TRBV30,.,CAWSAQTNTEAFF,TGTGCCTGGAGTGCACAGACGAACACTGAAGCTTTCTTT
few,TRBJ2-1,TRBV18,TRBD2,CASSKPGLAGHNEQFF,TGTGCCAGCTCGAAACCGGGACTAGCGGGACACAATGAGCAGTTCTTC
many,TRBJ1-5,TRBV6-1,.,CASSDWSNQPQHF,TGTGCCAGCAGTGATTGGAGCAATCAGCCCCAGCATTTT
many,TRBJ1-1,TRBV12-3/TRBV12-4,.,CASSLGLNTEAFF,TGTGCCAGCAGCCTTGGTCTGAACACTGAAGCTTTCTTT
.,TRBJ2-1,TRBV7-2,.,CASSLVRSYNEQFF,TGTGCCAGCAGCTTAGTTAGGTCCTACAATGAGCAGTTCTTC
few,TRBJ2-1,TRBV5-1,.,CASSPDGDPQNEQFF,TGCGCCAGCAGCCCGGACGGTGACCCCCAAAATGAGCAGTTCTTC
few,TRBJ1-1,TRBV2,TRBD1,CASLGTGAMMTEAFF,TGTGCCAGCCTTGGGACAGGGGCAATGATGACTGAAGCTTTCTTT
.,TRBJ1-2,TRBV20-1,.,CSARSPNRGYTF,TGCAGTGCTCGAAGTCCCAACAGGGGCTACACCTTC
many,TRBJ1-5,TRBV5-6,TRBD1,CASSKQGVMPQHF,TGTGCCAGCAGCAAGCAGGGGGTCATGCCCCAGCATTTT
.,TRBJ2-7,TRBV29-1,TRBD2,CSVGGLAGLNGPYEQYF,TGCAGCGTCGGGGGACTAGCGGGACTAAACGGGCCCTACGAGCAGTACTTC
few,TRBJ2-1,TRBV7-2,.,CASSFDRNSYNEQFF,TGTGCCAGCAGCTTCGACAGGAACTCCTACAATGAGCAGTTCTTC
.,TRBJ2-1,TRBV15,.,CATSRDREGHEQFF,TGTGCCACCAGCAGGGACAGGGAGGGCCATGAGCAGTTCTTC
many,TRBJ2-1,TRBV9,.,CASSVGHRGGRNEQFF,TGTGCCAGCAGCGTAGGCCACAGGGGGGGTAGGAATGAGCAGTTCTTC
.,TRBJ1-6,TRBV28,TRBD1,CASSSRQGTYNSPLHF,TGTGCCAGCAGTTCTCGACAGGGCACCTATAATTCACCCCTCCACTTT